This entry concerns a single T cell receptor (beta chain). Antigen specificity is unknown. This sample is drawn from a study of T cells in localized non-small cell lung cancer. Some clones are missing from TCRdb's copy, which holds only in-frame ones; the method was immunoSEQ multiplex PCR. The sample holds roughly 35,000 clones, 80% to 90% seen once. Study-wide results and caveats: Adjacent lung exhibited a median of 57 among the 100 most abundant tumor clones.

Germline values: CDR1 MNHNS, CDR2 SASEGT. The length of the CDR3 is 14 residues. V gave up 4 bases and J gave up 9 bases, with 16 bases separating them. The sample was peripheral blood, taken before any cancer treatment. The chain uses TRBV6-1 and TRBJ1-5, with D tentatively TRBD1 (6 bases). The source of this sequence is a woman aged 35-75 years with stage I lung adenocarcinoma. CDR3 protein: CASSGEWGGGPQHF. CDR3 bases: TGTGCCAGCAGTGGAGAGTGGGGGGGCGGGCCCCAGCATTTT.